This T cell receptor beta chain was found in a study of response to subunit inactivated influenza vaccine. General study points: Researchers suggested that each seasonal influenza vaccination recruits few new T cells.

The ends lost 3 bases at V and 9 bases at J; junction bases unmatched: 12. Per germline, CDR1 SGHTA and CDR2 FQGNSA. This CDR3 comprises 17 residues. TCRdb called the RT-PCR reads again in MiXCR, with one record for every CDR3 protein. This sample yields 170,000 or so distinct CDR3 sequences, of which roughly 10% are seen a single time; roughly 33% belongs to the top ten. A few counts support this clonotype. No antigen is known for it. This sequence joins TRBV7-2 and TRBJ2-1; 12 positions match TRBD2. This sequence was found in a man aged 45 to 70 who received an inactivated influenza vaccine. The sequenced sample was CD8+ T cells sorted from PBMCs, obtained around 25 months after vaccination. The CDR3 nucleotides read TGTGCCAGCAGCTTTGGAAGACTAGCGGGAGTTTTTGTTGAGCAGTTCTTC. This sequence encodes CASSFGRLAGVFVEQFF.